The clone carrying this T cell receptor (beta chain) was seen a few times. The antigen remains unidentified. The entry originates in a study of T cell repertoires in cytomegalovirus infection. Study-wide context: Matching HLA type and CMV infection were both indicated by public TCR beta signatures.

TCRdb called the reads again in MiXCR, with one record for every CDR3 protein. Among 500,000 or so distinct CDR3 sequences listed, approximately 15% were seen once. V was cut by 8 bases and J by 2 bases, with 17 bases left in between. CDR3 length: 15 residues. Germline V gene sequence: CDR1 SNHLY, CDR2 FYNNEI. Study-level findings and limits: The ex vivo response was dominated by HLA-C-restricted CMV-specific TCR beta clonotypes. Based on cumulative public TCR beta family frequency, carriers of CMV plus the relevant HLA were identified.

The source of this sequence is a human donor in good health (CMV status not recorded). Some clones in this sample may be carry-over from other donors' samples. The chain joins TRBV2 to TRBJ2-3, with D maybe TRBD1 (6 bases). Sequenced sample: CD8+ T cells from PBMCs. The CDR3 region has the DNA TGTGCCAGCCCGTTGGGGGCTGGGGACACAGATACGCAGTATTTT. It specifies CASPLGAGDTDTQYF.